This entry features one TCR beta chain sequence. Germline is not matched at one junction end, which may reflect a read error. CDR3 length: 12 amino acids. Germline lookup yields CDR1 MNHEY and CDR2 SVGAGI. PCR employed 60 Vbeta and 13 Jbeta primers. This table comes from immunoSEQ multiplex PCR, and its TCRdb copy is limited to in-frame clones, with some not included. The sample lists tens of thousands of clones, around 75% occurring once. The source of the sample is a study of cytomegalovirus exposure and HLA in healthy donors. Sequencing input: PBMCs. The chain combines TRBV6-5 with TRBJ1-2; D is undetermined. The receptor was derived from a man aged 45-60 years in good health and CMV-seropositive. The CDR3 here is CASRYSTSGYTF. The CDR3 DNA reads TGTGCCAGCCGTTACTCCACCAGTGGCTACACCTTC.